The rows below give T cell receptor beta chains drawn from one sample of a study of breast tumors, draining lymph nodes, adjacent tissues. TCRdb ran MiXCR on the multiplex PCR reads and lists one entry per CDR3 protein. The data show over 250,000 distinct CDR3 sequences, 30% seen once. The sequencing input was axillary lymph node tissue. The receptors stem from a female donor with breast cancer. Some clones in this sample may be carry-over from other donors' samples. Both conserved end residues are part of each CDR3. Fields, in order: D gene, J gene, V gene, clone size, CDR3 protein, CDR3 DNA. A D gene is named only where the DNA matches it firmly. Some rows have no size entry. The others give once, few or many, or a class for an expanded clone.

d_call: -
j_call: TRBJ1-1
v_call: TRBV12-3/TRBV12-4
clone_size: -
cdr3_aa: CASSLTGDTEPFF
cdr3_nt: TGTGCCAGCAGTTTGACTGGGGACACTGAACCTTTCTTT

d_call: -
j_call: TRBJ1-6
v_call: TRBV12-5
clone_size: -
cdr3_aa: CASGLSGGNNSPLHF
cdr3_nt: TGTGCTAGTGGTTTATCGGGGGGGAATAATTCACCCCTCCACTTT

d_call: TRBD2
j_call: TRBJ2-7
v_call: TRBV2
clone_size: -
cdr3_aa: CASSVMSSGYEQYF
cdr3_nt: TGTGCCAGCAGTGTAATGAGTAGCGGGTACGAGCAGTACTTC

d_call: -
j_call: TRBJ2-7
v_call: TRBV6-1
clone_size: -
cdr3_aa: CASSQKRALLKDEQYF
cdr3_nt: TGTGCTAGCAGTCAAAAGCGGGCTCTGCTCAAGGACGAGCAGTACTTC

d_call: -
j_call: TRBJ1-4
v_call: TRBV12-3/TRBV12-4
clone_size: many
cdr3_aa: CASSFTGYFEKLFF
cdr3_nt: TGTGCCAGCAGTTTTACAGGGTACTTTGAAAAACTGTTTTTT

d_call: -
j_call: TRBJ2-2
v_call: TRBV24-1
clone_size: many
cdr3_aa: CATSRDYTGELFF
cdr3_nt: TGTGCCACCTCCCGGGACTACACCGGGGAGCTGTTTTTT

d_call: -
j_call: TRBJ2-7
v_call: TRBV5-1
clone_size: many
cdr3_aa: CASSKDTPTNLLSYEQYF
cdr3_nt: TGCGCCAGCAGCAAGGACACGCCGACGAACTTACTATCCTACGAGCAGTACTTC

d_call: -
j_call: TRBJ2-3
v_call: TRBV14
clone_size: many
cdr3_aa: CASSPTLDTQYF
cdr3_nt: TGTGCCAGCAGCCCTACTTTGGATACGCAGTATTTT

d_call: -
j_call: TRBJ2-5
v_call: TRBV4-2
clone_size: many
cdr3_aa: CASSQDFGSEETQYF
cdr3_nt: TGTGCCAGCAGCCAAGATTTTGGGTCCGAAGAGACCCAGTACTTC

d_call: TRBD1
j_call: TRBJ1-2
v_call: TRBV6-5
clone_size: many
cdr3_aa: CASSYGGRGNGYTF
cdr3_nt: TGTGCCAGCAGTTACGGGGGCAGGGGGAATGGCTACACCTTC

d_call: TRBD2
j_call: TRBJ2-7
v_call: TRBV6-2/TRBV6-3
clone_size: few
cdr3_aa: CASSSLAGGGEQYF
cdr3_nt: TGTGCCAGCAGCTCTCTAGCGGGAGGTGGGGAGCAGTACTTC

d_call: -
j_call: TRBJ1-2
v_call: TRBV6-5
clone_size: few
cdr3_aa: CASSLRGGAPDETF
cdr3_nt: TGTGCCAGCAGCTTGCGGGGCGGGGCCCCGGATGAGACCTTC

d_call: TRBD1
j_call: TRBJ1-2
v_call: TRBV11-3
clone_size: many
cdr3_aa: CASSGGWTGYGYTF
cdr3_nt: TGTGCCAGCAGCGGGGGCTGGACAGGGTATGGCTACACCTTC

d_call: TRBD1
j_call: TRBJ2-1
v_call: TRBV12-3/TRBV12-4
clone_size: many
cdr3_aa: CASRMTGSSYNEQFF
cdr3_nt: TGTGCCAGCAGAATGACAGGGAGCTCCTACAATGAGCAGTTCTTC

d_call: -
j_call: TRBJ2-7
v_call: TRBV6-6
clone_size: many
cdr3_aa: CASSPDLNYEQYF
cdr3_nt: TGTGCCAGCAGCCCCGACTTGAACTACGAGCAGTACTTC

d_call: TRBD1
j_call: TRBJ2-2
v_call: TRBV20-1
clone_size: many
cdr3_aa: CSAATDRDDTGELFF
cdr3_nt: TGCAGTGCTGCTACAGACAGGGATGACACCGGGGAGCTGTTTTTT

d_call: TRBD1
j_call: TRBJ1-2
v_call: TRBV27
clone_size: -
cdr3_aa: CASSTRGQGYYGYTF
cdr3_nt: TGTGCCAGCAGTACCCGGGGACAGGGGTACTATGGCTACACCTTC

d_call: -
j_call: TRBJ2-3
v_call: TRBV27
clone_size: -
cdr3_aa: CASSPYREVSTDTQYF
cdr3_nt: TGTGCCAGCAGTCCGTACAGGGAGGTAAGCACAGATACGCAGTATTTT

d_call: -
j_call: TRBJ2-1
v_call: TRBV7-2
clone_size: many
cdr3_aa: CASSLGGINEQFF
cdr3_nt: TGTGCCAGCAGCTTAGGAGGGATCAATGAGCAGTTCTTC

d_call: -
j_call: TRBJ1-3
v_call: TRBV6-6
clone_size: many
cdr3_aa: CASSSQHSGNTIYF
cdr3_nt: TGTGCCAGCAGTTCACAGCATTCTGGAAACACCATATATTTT

d_call: -
j_call: TRBJ2-5
v_call: TRBV19
clone_size: many
cdr3_aa: CASSIDITALQETQYF
cdr3_nt: TGTGCCAGTAGTATAGATATCACTGCCCTCCAAGAGACCCAGTACTTC

d_call: -
j_call: TRBJ2-7
v_call: TRBV28
clone_size: -
cdr3_aa: CASNRGAYEQYF
cdr3_nt: TGTGCCAGCAATCGGGGCGCCTACGAGCAGTACTTC

d_call: -
j_call: TRBJ1-4
v_call: TRBV28
clone_size: -
cdr3_aa: CASSSTMFGVPTNEKLFF
cdr3_nt: TGTGCCAGCAGTTCCACGATGTTTGGGGTCCCAACTAATGAAAAACTGTTTTTT

d_call: -
j_call: TRBJ1-3
v_call: TRBV19
clone_size: many
cdr3_aa: CASSTTGNTIYF
cdr3_nt: TGTGCCAGTAGTACCACTGGAAACACCATATATTTT

d_call: -
j_call: TRBJ1-4
v_call: TRBV15
clone_size: once
cdr3_aa: CATSRTSAGGKKLFF
cdr3_nt: TGTGCCACCAGCAGAACTAGCGCTGGGGGGAAAAAACTGTTTTTT

d_call: -
j_call: TRBJ2-2
v_call: TRBV11-3
clone_size: many
cdr3_aa: CASSPPGTQNTGELFF
cdr3_nt: TGTGCCAGCAGCCCCCCTGGGACCCAGAACACCGGGGAGCTGTTTTTT

d_call: -
j_call: TRBJ2-7
v_call: TRBV7-8
clone_size: many
cdr3_aa: CASSSTFGLAYEQYF
cdr3_nt: TGTGCCAGCAGCTCCACATTCGGACTCGCCTACGAGCAGTACTTC

d_call: TRBD1
j_call: TRBJ1-4
v_call: TRBV20-1
clone_size: -
cdr3_aa: CSAPDRGGSGEKLFF
cdr3_nt: TGCAGTGCACCCGACAGGGGAGGTTCGGGGGAAAAACTGTTTTTT

d_call: TRBD2
j_call: TRBJ2-3
v_call: TRBV6-1
clone_size: few
cdr3_aa: CASRSSGTDTQYF
cdr3_nt: TGTGCCAGCAGATCTAGCGGAACAGATACGCAGTATTTT

d_call: -
j_call: TRBJ1-3
v_call: TRBV29-1
clone_size: many
cdr3_aa: CSASTGAGNTIYF
cdr3_nt: TGCAGCGCATCGACAGGAGCTGGAAACACCATATATTTT

d_call: TRBD2
j_call: TRBJ2-5
v_call: TRBV4-2
clone_size: many
cdr3_aa: CASSPLRLAGVSSAGTQYF
cdr3_nt: TGTGCCAGCAGCCCCTTACGACTAGCGGGAGTTTCTTCTGCTGGGACCCAGTACTTC

d_call: -
j_call: TRBJ1-5
v_call: TRBV20-1
clone_size: many
cdr3_aa: CSAGPGVGTSNQPQHF
cdr3_nt: TGCAGTGCCGGCCCAGGGGTGGGGACTAGCAATCAGCCCCAGCATTTT

d_call: -
j_call: TRBJ2-2
v_call: TRBV11-2
clone_size: few
cdr3_aa: CASSFEPKRGGELFF
cdr3_nt: TGTGCCAGCAGCTTTGAACCCAAGAGGGGGGGGGAGCTGTTTTTT

d_call: -
j_call: TRBJ2-7
v_call: TRBV20-1
clone_size: many
cdr3_aa: CSARVVGLYEQYF
cdr3_nt: TGCAGTGCTAGAGTCGTAGGCCTTTACGAGCAGTACTTC

d_call: -
j_call: TRBJ1-4
v_call: TRBV19
clone_size: -
cdr3_aa: CASSIRLVGREKLFF
cdr3_nt: TGTGCCAGTAGTATACGACTAGTTGGTAGGGAAAAACTGTTTTTT

d_call: TRBD2
j_call: TRBJ2-1
v_call: TRBV30
clone_size: -
cdr3_aa: CAWSLTGTSSYNEQFF
cdr3_nt: TGTGCCTGGAGCTTAACCGGGACTAGCTCTTACAATGAGCAGTTCTTC

d_call: TRBD1
j_call: TRBJ1-2
v_call: TRBV7-2
clone_size: few
cdr3_aa: CASSRGQGASNYGHAF
cdr3_nt: TGTGCCAGCAGCCGGGGACAGGGGGCTTCTAACTATGGCCACGCCTTC

d_call: TRBD1
j_call: TRBJ2-2
v_call: TRBV20-1
clone_size: many
cdr3_aa: CSAGQGPGELFF
cdr3_nt: TGCAGTGCCGGACAGGGTCCCGGGGAGCTGTTTTTT

d_call: -
j_call: TRBJ2-1
v_call: TRBV15
clone_size: -
cdr3_aa: CATSRSTGGNEQFF
cdr3_nt: TGTGCCACCAGCAGGTCGACCGGGGGCAATGAGCAGTTCTTC

d_call: TRBD2
j_call: TRBJ2-3
v_call: TRBV29-1
clone_size: many
cdr3_aa: CSVAGGVTDTQYF
cdr3_nt: TGCAGCGTAGCGGGAGGGGTGACAGATACGCAGTATTTT

d_call: TRBD2
j_call: TRBJ2-7
v_call: TRBV6-4
clone_size: many
cdr3_aa: CASSLLAGGNYEQYF
cdr3_nt: TGTGCCAGCAGTCTTCTAGCGGGAGGAAACTACGAGCAGTACTTC

d_call: TRBD1
j_call: TRBJ1-6
v_call: TRBV10-3
clone_size: -
cdr3_aa: CGISMDRYNSPLHF
cdr3_nt: TGTGGGATCAGCATGGACAGGTATAATTCACCCCTCCACTTT

d_call: -
j_call: TRBJ1-2
v_call: TRBV29-1
clone_size: many
cdr3_aa: CSVGSGGGYGYTF
cdr3_nt: TGCAGCGTTGGGTCTGGGGGTGGCTATGGCTACACCTTC

d_call: TRBD2
j_call: TRBJ2-6
v_call: TRBV12-3/TRBV12-4
clone_size: -
cdr3_aa: CASSFGLAGGNGANVLTF
cdr3_nt: TGTGCCAGCAGTTTCGGGCTAGCGGGAGGAAATGGGGCCAACGTCCTGACTTTC

d_call: TRBD1
j_call: TRBJ2-1
v_call: TRBV5-8
clone_size: many
cdr3_aa: CASSLKDRGLYNEQFF
cdr3_nt: TGTGCCAGCAGCTTGAAGGACAGGGGCCTTTACAATGAGCAGTTCTTC

d_call: TRBD2
j_call: TRBJ2-1
v_call: TRBV2
clone_size: many
cdr3_aa: CASSGVSSGKISYNEQFF
cdr3_nt: TGTGCCAGCAGTGGGGTCTCTAGCGGGAAGATCTCCTACAATGAGCAGTTCTTC

d_call: -
j_call: TRBJ2-1
v_call: TRBV10-3
clone_size: -
cdr3_aa: CAISWGTALNEQFF
cdr3_nt: TGTGCCATCAGTTGGGGGACGGCTCTCAATGAGCAGTTCTTC

d_call: TRBD2
j_call: TRBJ2-2
v_call: TRBV13
clone_size: many
cdr3_aa: CASSLMKTSGRTGELFF
cdr3_nt: TGTGCCAGCAGCCTGATGAAGACTAGCGGGAGAACCGGGGAGCTGTTTTTT

d_call: -
j_call: TRBJ1-4
v_call: TRBV6-1
clone_size: few
cdr3_aa: CASRGDLLQEKLFF
cdr3_nt: TGTGCCAGCAGAGGGGACTTACTTCAAGAAAAACTGTTTTTT

d_call: -
j_call: TRBJ1-2
v_call: TRBV10-3
clone_size: -
cdr3_aa: CAISEGGDPYGYTF
cdr3_nt: TGTGCCATCAGTGAGGGGGGGGATCCCTATGGCTACACCTTC

d_call: -
j_call: TRBJ2-1
v_call: TRBV2
clone_size: many
cdr3_aa: CASTSPGLYNEQFF
cdr3_nt: TGTGCCAGCACTAGTCCAGGCCTGTACAATGAGCAGTTCTTC

d_call: TRBD1
j_call: TRBJ2-5
v_call: TRBV7-9
clone_size: many
cdr3_aa: CASSPGTAKETQYF
cdr3_nt: TGTGCCAGCAGCCCGGGGACAGCCAAAGAGACCCAGTACTTC

d_call: -
j_call: TRBJ2-5
v_call: TRBV11-2
clone_size: many
cdr3_aa: CAGRGSGQETQYF
cdr3_nt: TGTGCCGGGCGGGGCAGCGGACAAGAGACCCAGTACTTC

d_call: -
j_call: TRBJ2-5
v_call: TRBV7-8
clone_size: many
cdr3_aa: CASSLGSIGETQYF
cdr3_nt: TGTGCCAGCAGCTTAGGTAGTATCGGAGAGACCCAGTACTTC

d_call: TRBD1
j_call: TRBJ2-7
v_call: TRBV10-3
clone_size: -
cdr3_aa: CGIKRTGPAGEQYF
cdr3_nt: TGTGGGATCAAAAGGACAGGGCCGGCTGGGGAGCAGTACTTC

d_call: TRBD2
j_call: TRBJ2-3
v_call: TRBV6-5
clone_size: -
cdr3_aa: CASSLLAGSTDTQFF
cdr3_nt: TGTGCCAGCAGTTTACTAGCGGGAAGCACAGATACGCAGTTTTTT

d_call: -
j_call: TRBJ2-1
v_call: TRBV25-1
clone_size: many
cdr3_aa: CASRGAGEKSSYNEQFF
cdr3_nt: TGTGCCAGCAGGGGGGCGGGAGAAAAAAGCTCCTACAATGAGCAGTTCTTC

d_call: -
j_call: TRBJ1-5
v_call: TRBV7-8
clone_size: many
cdr3_aa: CASSLAPNQPQHF
cdr3_nt: TGTGCCAGCAGCTTAGCCCCGAATCAGCCCCAGCATTTT

d_call: -
j_call: TRBJ2-5
v_call: TRBV25-1
clone_size: many
cdr3_aa: CASSEYGGVFQETQYF
cdr3_nt: TGTGCCAGCAGTGAATATGGGGGAGTTTTCCAAGAGACCCAGTACTTC

d_call: -
j_call: TRBJ1-3
v_call: TRBV7-9
clone_size: many
cdr3_aa: CASSFEGFSGNTIYF
cdr3_nt: TGTGCCAGCAGCTTTGAAGGCTTCTCTGGAAACACCATATATTTT